What follows are 19 T cell receptor beta chains derived from one specimen sequenced in a study of cytomegalovirus exposure and HLA in healthy donors. The PCR contained 60 Vbeta and 13 Jbeta primers. The assay was immunoSEQ multiplex PCR, and TCRdb's table has in-frame clones only and misses some. The sample holds 120,000 to 150,000 clones, 70% to 85% seen once. Sequencing used PBMCs. The receptors were gathered from a middle-aged man in good health and CMV-seropositive.

This sequence joins TRBV19 and TRBJ1-2; 8 nucleotides line up with TRBD1. Trimming at V came to 7 bases and at J to 7 bases, leaving 5 bases not matched to a gene. The CDR3 is made up of 12 amino acids. Germline assignment: CDR1 LNHDA and CDR2 SQIVND (reference sequence). DNA of the CDR3: TGTGCCAGTAACGACAGGGGATCTGGCTACACCTTC. This translates into CASNDRGSGYTF. The whole variable domain, remainder taken from reference TRBV19 and TRBJ1-2, is DGGITQSPKYLFRKEGQNVTLSCEQNLNHDAMYWYRQDPGQGLRLIYYSQIVNDFQKGDIAEGYSVSREKKESFPLTVTSAQKNPTAFYLCASNDRGSGYTFGSGTRLTVV.

The J gene is TRBJ1-2, the V gene TRBV7-9, with 8 bases identical to TRBD1. The CDR3 runs 14 residues. Germline V CDR1 and CDR2: SEHNR, FQNEAQ (reference sequence). V dropped 7 bases and J dropped 6; count of bases not matched to a gene: 10. The CDR3 sequence: CASNVDRAGDGYTF. The DNA for the CDR3 is TGTGCCAGCAATGTGGACAGGGCAGGAGATGGCTACACCTTC.

This chain links TRBV18 with TRBJ1-1; 12 bases line up with TRBD1. The V gene end was trimmed by 3 bases and the J gene end by 6 bases; junction bases not matched to a gene: 11. Germline assignment: CDR1 KGHSH and CDR2 LQKENI. The CDR3 is made up of 17 amino acids. Here the CDR3 reads CASSPRDRGRGGAEAFF. The CDR3 bases are TGTGCCAGCTCACCCAGGGACAGGGGGCGCGGTGGGGCTGAAGCTTTCTTT. Using reference TRBV18 and TRBJ1-1 for the parts outside the CDR3, the full variable domain is NAGVMQNPRHLVRRRGQEARLRCSPMKGHSHVYWYRQLPEEGLKFMVYLQKENIIDESGMPKERFSAEFPKEGPSILRIQQVVRGDSAAYFCASSPRDRGRGGAEAFFGQGTRLTVV.

In regard to this clone: Relative to the germline gene, one junction end is altered; a read error may explain this. V is TRBV2 and J is TRBJ2-7; weak D call: TRBD2 (5 bases). Germline CDR1 SNHLY, CDR2 FYNNEI. This CDR3 has 14 residues. The CDR3 region has the DNA TGTGCCAGCACTGGTCTAGCTCCTATTAACGAGCGGTACTTC. Translation: CASTGLAPINERYF.

The rearrangement joins TRBV11-3 to TRBJ2-1; D unclear. The length of the CDR3 is 14 residues. From germline, CDR1 is SGHNT and CDR2 YENEEA. The V end lost 5 bases, the J end lost 6 bases, and 14 bases lay between the germline ends. CDR3 loop: CASSRGREINEQFF. The CDR3 DNA follows: TGTGCCAGCAGCCGCGGTCGAGAGATCAATGAGCAGTTCTTC.

The chain is built from TRBV19 and TRBJ1-3; D gene uncertain. CDR3 length: 13 amino acids. The V end was cut by 4 bases, the J end by 2 bases, with 6 bases between. Germline CDR1 LNHDA, CDR2 SQIVND (reference sequence). The CDR3 nucleotides are TGTGCCAGTAGTACCGAGGCTGGAAACACCATATATTTT. Residues: CASSTEAGNTIYF. Based on the CDR3 plus reference TRBV19 and TRBJ1-3, the full variable domain is DGGITQSPKYLFRKEGQNVTLSCEQNLNHDAMYWYRQDPGQGLRLIYYSQIVNDFQKGDIAEGYSVSREKKESFPLTVTSAQKNPTAFYLCASSTEAGNTIYFGEGSWLTVV.

The chain combines TRBV10-1 with TRBJ2-1, with D uncertain. Germline CDR1 is WNHNN and CDR2 is SYGVQD (reference sequence). V was pared by 4 bases and J by 3 bases, with 7 bases between. The CDR3 has 13 residues. The CDR3 coding sequence is TGCGCCAGCAGTGGTAGCCGCTACAATGAGCAGTTCTTC. Translating gives CASSGSRYNEQFF.

The chain has TRBV18 and TRBJ1-1, with a possible D match to TRBD1 (6 bases). The V gene lost 7 bases and the J gene lost 2 bases, with 11 bases spanning the gap. This CDR3 is built from 13 residues. CDR1 and CDR2 from the germline V gene are KGHSH and LQKENI. CDR3 coding DNA: TGTGCCAGCTTCCTAGGGGGAAACACTGAAGCTTTCTTT. It is translated as CASFLGGNTEAFF.

The genes are TRBV18 and TRBJ2-5; the D gene is possibly TRBD2 (6 bases). The length of the CDR3 is 14 residues. The V gene's germline CDR1 is KGHSH and CDR2 LQKENI. Trimming removed 8 bases at V and 7 bases at J, with 20 bases between. The CDR3 region is CASTIGLSVGTQYF. Written as DNA, the CDR3 is TGTGCCAGCACGATAGGACTATCCGTGGGGACCCAGTACTTC. The whole variable domain, remainder taken from reference TRBV18 and TRBJ2-5, is NAGVMQNPRHLVRRRGQEARLRCSPMKGHSHVYWYRQLPEEGLKFMVYLQKENIIDESGMPKERFSAEFPKEGPSILRIQQVVRGDSAAYFCASTIGLSVGTQYFGPGTRLLVL.

The chain carries TRBV27 and TRBJ2-1; 9 positions match TRBD2. Germline V gene lookup returns CDR1 MNHEY and CDR2 SMNVEV (reference sequence). The CDR3 totals 14 residues. With V trimmed by 2 bases and J by 4 bases, 0 bases remained unmatched. Written as DNA, the CDR3 is TGTGCCAGCAGTTTAGCGGGGGGGTACAATGAGCAGTTCTTC. Protein: CASSLAGGYNEQFF.

Here the CDR3 reads CASSLLSSEREQYF. In DNA form, the CDR3 reads TGTGCCAGCAGTTTATTATCTAGCGAACGCGAGCAGTACTTC. J is TRBJ2-7 and V is TRBV27; D is perhaps TRBD2 (6 bases). From germline, CDR1 is MNHEY and CDR2 SMNVEV (reference sequence). V was cut by 1 base and J by 6 bases, with 13 bases left in between. The CDR3 totals 14 residues.

This rearrangement joins TRBV27 to TRBJ2-5, with 7 nucleotides matching TRBD2. CDR3 length equals 15 residues. Germline CDR1 and CDR2: MNHEY and SMNVEV (reference sequence). Germline trimming cut 6 bases from V and 1 base from J; bases unmatched to any gene: 8. CDR3 bases: TGTGCCAGCAGCAATCCCACGGGGGGCCAAGAGACCCAGTACTTC. Translated: CASSNPTGGQETQYF.

The gene calls are TRBV2 and TRBJ2-2, with 8 positions matching TRBD1. Trimming took 7 bases from V and 0 from J; bases not matched to a gene: 4. Germline CDR1 reads SNHLY; CDR2 reads FYNNEI. CDR3 length: 15 amino acids. The CDR3 spells CASTPGQANTGELFF. DNA of the CDR3: TGTGCCAGCACGCCGGGACAGGCGAACACCGGGGAGCTGTTTTTT.

This clone was detected once. This chain joins TRBV12-5 and TRBJ1-5; possible D gene TRBD1, 6 bases. Germline V CDR1 and CDR2: LGHNT, FRNRAP. The CDR3 totals 18 residues. V was cut by 0 bases and J by 3 bases, with 18 bases left in between. The CDR3 DNA sequence: TGTGCTAGTGGTTTGGTGAACTTAAACGGACAGATCAATCAGCCCCAGCATTTT. This translates into CASGLVNLNGQINQPQHF. The full variable domain, rest sourced from reference TRBV12-5 and TRBJ1-5, is DARVTQTPRHKVTEMGQEVTMRCQPILGHNTVFWYRQTMMQGLELLAYFRNRAPLDDSGMPKDRFSAEMPDATLATLKIQPSEPRDSAVYFCASGLVNLNGQINQPQHFGDGTRLSIL.

This clone was seen a handful of times. The chain is built from TRBV5-6 and TRBJ1-6, with D possibly matching TRBD1 (6 bases). The V end lost 0 bases, the J end lost 6 bases, and 10 bases lay between the germline ends. CDR3 length: 15 residues. Per the germline V gene, CDR1 is SGHDT and CDR2 is YYEEEE. CDR3 DNA sequence: TGTGCCAGCAGCTTGGCTGGGGGCCGTAATTCACCCCTCCACTTT. This gives the protein CASSLAGGRNSPLHF.

This clone showed up just once. The V call is TRBV9, the J call TRBJ2-5; D gene uncertain. In germline, CDR1 is SGDLS, CDR2 YYNGEE. Trimming left V 3 bases short and J 1 base short, with 10 bases between. The CDR3 is 14 amino acids. The CDR3 loop is CASSARNTQETQYF. The CDR3 nucleotides read TGTGCCAGCAGCGCTAGGAACACCCAAGAGACCCAGTACTTC.

V usage is TRBV27 and J usage is TRBJ2-7; 8 bases align to TRBD2. V shed 3 bases, J shed 7 bases, and the junction held 11 bases outside the gene matches. The CDR3 length is 15 residues. Germline V lookup: CDR1 MNHEY, CDR2 SMNVEV (reference sequence). The CDR3 nucleotides read TGTGCCAGCAGTTTTTCTAGCGGGCCGGCCTGGGAGCAGTACTTC. Translated, it gives CASSFSSGPAWEQYF.

The rearrangement joins TRBV4-3 to TRBJ1-2; 10 bases map to TRBD1. Germline V lookup: CDR1 LGHNA, CDR2 YSLEER. With V trimmed by 4 bases and J by 6 bases, 11 bases remained unmatched. The CDR3 length is 16 residues. The CDR3 reads CASSRLQTGGANGYTF. The CDR3 DNA reads as TGCGCCAGCAGCCGTTTGCAGACAGGGGGCGCGAATGGCTACACCTTC.

V and J are TRBV6-1 and TRBJ2-1; 8 bases match TRBD2. The germline CDR1 and CDR2 sequences are MNHNS and SASEGT. The CDR3 is made up of 15 amino acids. The trim removed 7 bases at V and 4 bases at J, leaving 9 bases unmatched. CDR3 sequence (DNA): TGTGCCAGCAAGGAGGTACTAGCGGAGTACAATGAGCAGTTCTTC. This gives the protein CASKEVLAEYNEQFF.